The 28 T cell receptor beta chains listed next were all sequenced from one sample in a study of T cells in Graves' hyperthyroidism and ophthalmopathy. Amplified regions were TCR beta CDR3 sequences from RNA transcripts. A first-round RT-PCR of the TCR CDR3 used the HTBI primer set. TCRdb used MiXCR to reprocess the multiplex PCR reads, holding one entry per CDR3 protein. Of a few hundred thousand distinct CDR3 sequences detected, roughly 14% appear once; the ten largest clones hold around 7.3%. The sequenced sample consisted of blood. The receptor source for this set is a young woman with Graves' hyperthyroidism.

About this clonotype: Relative to the germline gene, one junction end is altered; a read error may explain this. The V gene is TRBV7-9, the J gene TRBJ2-7, with D unclear. The CDR3 runs 13 residues. Per germline, CDR1 SEHNR and CDR2 FQNEAQ (reference sequence). CDR3 nucleotide sequence: TGTGCCAGCAGCTTAGGGAACTCCCACGAGCAGTACTTC. Translated, it gives CASSLGNSHEQYF.

This clonotype was counted a few times. The chain recombines TRBV11-2 with TRBJ2-2; 8 bases match TRBD1. The germline V gene encodes CDR1 SGHAT and CDR2 FQNNGV. Trimming removed 3 bases from V and 1 base from J; junction bases left unmatched: 4. The length of the CDR3 is 16 residues. CDR3 in amino acids: CASSLDRVGNTGELFF. CDR3 bases: TGTGCCAGCAGCTTGGACAGGGTGGGGAACACCGGGGAGCTGTTTTTT. Full variable domain (rest looked up from reference TRBV11-2 and TRBJ2-2): EAGVAQSPRYKIIEKRQSVAFWCNPISGHATLYWYQQILGQGPKLLIQFQNNGVVDDSQLPKDRFSAERLKGVDSTLKIQPAKLEDSAVYLCASSLDRVGNTGELFFGEGSRLTVL.

In this sample, this clonotype turned up many times. V gene TRBV24-1 combines with J gene TRBJ2-1, with TRBD2 matching over 13 bases. J gave up 7 bases and V 3 bases, and 8 bases lay outside the gene matches. The CDR3 sequence is 17 residues long. Germline V lookup: CDR1 KGHDR, CDR2 SFDVKD. For the CDR3, the DNA is TGTGCCACCAGTGATGTGGGGGGGACTAGCGGGACAAATGAGCAGTTCTTC. It is translated as CATSDVGGTSGTNEQFF.

This clonotype was counted between two and nine times. Given a much more abundant clone one base away, this may be a read error. CDR3: CACSYSHFTGFQPQHF. CDR3 nucleotide sequence: TGTGCCTGCAGTTACTCTCACTTTACAGGGTTCCAGCCCCAGCATTTT. The genes are TRBV6-2 or TRBV6-3 and TRBJ1-5, with D perhaps matching TRBD1 (6 bases). Germline V gene lookup returns CDR1 MNHEY and CDR2 SVGEGT. The length of the CDR3 is 16 residues.

This clonotype has a count of ten or more. J is TRBJ2-7 and V is TRBV5-1; D not resolved. The CDR3 runs to 14 residues. Germline CDR1 and CDR2: SGHRS and YFSETQ. With 3 bases removed from V and 0 bases from J, the gap between germline ends came to 10 bases. CDR3 bases: TGCGCCAGCAGCTCCGGACGGAGCTCCTACGAGCAGTACTTC. It yields the protein CASSSGRSSYEQYF.

The J gene is TRBJ1-5, the V gene TRBV5-1; D ambiguous. Trimming stripped 3 bases from V and 0 bases from J, with 10 bases between. Germline V gene sequence: CDR1 SGHRS, CDR2 YFSETQ. This CDR3 contains 15 residues. The CDR3 protein is CASSSYPGSNQPQHF. DNA for the CDR3: TGCGCCAGCAGCTCCTACCCCGGTAGCAATCAGCCCCAGCATTTT.

This clonotype came up a few times. J is TRBJ2-4 and V is TRBV3-1; D is unclear. V lost 1 base and J lost 9, with 10 bases in between. The length of the CDR3 is 13 residues. The V gene's germline CDR1 is LGHDT and CDR2 YNNKEL (reference sequence). The CDR3 DNA reads as TGTGCCAGCAGCCAAGGATCCCAAACCATTCAGTACTTC. Its protein is CASSQGSQTIQYF. Full variable domain (missing parts from reference TRBV3-1 and TRBJ2-4): DTAVSQTPKYLVTQMGNDKSIKCEQNLGHDTMYWYKQDSKKFLKIMFSYNNKELIINETVPNRFSPKSPDKAHLNLHINSLELGDSAVYFCASSQGSQTIQYFGAGTRLSVL.

At least ten counts were recorded for this clonotype. The chain is built from TRBV6-5 and TRBJ1-1; 7 bases fit TRBD1. CDR1 is MNHEY and CDR2 is SVGAGI in the germline V gene. J gave up 1 base and V 0 bases, and 5 bases lay outside the gene matches. CDR3 length: 16 residues. The CDR3 loop is CASSYSETGTNTEAFF. The DNA of the CDR3 is TGTGCCAGCAGTTACTCCGAGACAGGGACGAACACTGAAGCTTTCTTT.

This clonotype was detected ten times or more. V is TRBV20-1 and J is TRBJ2-5; 7 bases are shared with TRBD1. The CDR3 is made up of 14 amino acids. CDR1 and CDR2 from the germline V gene are DFQATT and SNEGSKA (reference sequence). The V and J ends lost 1 base and 1 base, in that order; junction bases with no gene match: 3. The CDR3 reads CSARGDSPQETQYF. CDR3 in DNA: TGCAGTGCTAGAGGGGACAGCCCCCAAGAGACCCAGTACTTC.

This clonotype was counted at least ten times. The CDR3 DNA reads as TGTGCCAGCAGTTTAAAAGGGTGGGGCACAGATACGCAGTATTTT. Its protein is CASSLKGWGTDTQYF. V and J are TRBV27 and TRBJ2-3; D gene unclear. Germline CDR1 reads MNHEY; CDR2 reads SMNVEV (reference sequence). Trimming pared 2 bases from V and 1 base from J, leaving 10 bases between. This CDR3 is 15 amino acids long.

The chain recombines TRBV7-9 with TRBJ2-7; D is uncertain. The CDR3 covers 12 residues. CDR1 is SEHNR, CDR2 FQNEAQ, per germline (reference sequence). Deletions cut 7 bases from V and 3 bases from J, with 10 bases between. The CDR3 loop is CASTGLDYEQYF. The CDR3 DNA reads TGTGCCAGCACTGGTCTCGACTACGAGCAGTACTTC.

This clonotype was counted ten times or more. The V and J genes are TRBV4-2 and TRBJ2-1; D unresolved. The CDR3 length is 14 residues. The ends were cut back, 0 bases at V and 9 bases at J, with 12 bases in the middle. The germline V gene encodes CDR1 LGHNA and CDR2 YNFKEQ. The CDR3 loop reads CASSQDLHVGEQFF. The CDR3 nucleotides read TGTGCCAGCAGCCAAGATTTACATGTGGGTGAGCAGTTCTTC.

This clonotype turned up a few times. This chain uses TRBV7-9 with TRBJ1-6, with 10 bases fitting TRBD1. The CDR3 has 15 amino acids. Germline CDR1 reads SEHNR; CDR2 reads FQNEAQ (reference sequence). The junction had 8 bases not matched to a gene; V was cut back by 5 bases and J by 10 bases. CDR3 DNA sequence: TGTGCCAGCAGCCCTCGGGACAGGGGAGCCTCACCCCTCCACTTT. It specifies CASSPRDRGASPLHF.

In this sample, this clonotype turned up many times. The chain combines TRBV6-1 with TRBJ2-1; D tentatively reads TRBD1 or TRBD2 (5 bases each). There are 14 residues in the CDR3. V shed 7 bases and J shed 7 bases, with 17 bases lying between them. The germline V gene encodes CDR1 MNHNS and CDR2 SASEGT. The CDR3 sequence is CASKDGREINEQFF. As DNA, the CDR3 is TGTGCCAGCAAGGACGGCAGGGAGATAAATGAGCAGTTCTTC.

Ten or more counts support this clonotype. Germline and junction disagree at one end, which may indicate a read error. The chain carries TRBV13 and TRBJ1-2; no definite D call. The CDR3 is 12 amino acids. The V gene's germline CDR1 is PRHDT and CDR2 FYEKMQ (reference sequence). The CDR3 DNA follows: TGTGCCAGCAACTTAGGAGCGGAGGGCTACACCTTC. Amino acids: CASNLGAEGYTF.

This clonotype was seen at least ten times. The V gene is TRBV10-3, the J gene TRBJ1-2; 11 nucleotides line up with TRBD1. Trimming cost V 3 bases and J 4 bases; bases outside gene matches: 1. Looked up from germline, CDR1 is ENHRY and CDR2 is SYGVKD. This CDR3 is 14 amino acids long. DNA for the CDR3: TGTGCCATCAGTGAAGGGACAGGGGGCTATGGCTACACCTTC. As protein: CAISEGTGGYGYTF.

This clonotype was counted at least ten times. The rearrangement links TRBV6-1 to TRBJ2-3; 8 bases map to TRBD2. Per the germline V gene, CDR1 is MNHNS and CDR2 is SASEGT. There are 17 residues in the CDR3. V dropped 6 bases and J dropped 0; count of bases not matched to a gene: 11. This CDR3 reads CASSGRGVAVSTDTQYF. In DNA, the CDR3 is TGTGCCAGCAGCGGGAGGGGAGTAGCCGTTAGCACAGATACGCAGTATTTT.

This clonotype was found many times. The rearrangement uses TRBV11-2 and TRBJ2-1; 9 bases agree with TRBD2. Germline loops: CDR1 SGHAT, CDR2 FQNNGV. After removal of 4 bases from V and 0 bases from J, the junction contained 4 bases not matched to a gene. The CDR3 extends over 16 amino acids. The CDR3 region has the DNA TGTGCCAGCAGCTCGATAGCGGGGGACTCCTACAATGAGCAGTTCTTC. This sequence encodes CASSSIAGDSYNEQFF.

In this sample, this clonotype turned up many times. As DNA, the CDR3 is TGTGCCTGGGAGGAATGGGAGACCCAGTACTTC. Translating it yields CAWEEWETQYF. V usage is TRBV30 and J usage is TRBJ2-5, with D unresolved. Germline CDR1 reads GTSNPN; CDR2 reads SVGIG (reference sequence). The CDR3 is 11 amino acids. Trimming cost V 5 bases and J 5 bases, with 9 bases left between them.

The table lists this clonotype with many counts. V is TRBV12-3 or TRBV12-4 and J is TRBJ1-5; D not certain. The CDR3 sequence is 14 residues long. Deletions cut 6 bases from V and 6 bases from J, with 15 bases between. CDR3 sequence (DNA): TGTGCCAGCAGCCCTGGCCGCGGCGGTCAGCCCCAGCATTTT. This gives the protein CASSPGRGGQPQHF.

In this sample, this clonotype turned up a few times. V and J are TRBV24-1 and TRBJ2-1, with 12 bases identical to TRBD2. The CDR3 loop spans 17 amino acids. V lost 4 bases to trimming and J lost 2 bases; unmatched junction nucleotides: 5. The germline CDR1 and CDR2 sequences are KGHDR and SFDVKD. For the CDR3, the DNA is TGTGCCACCAGTGACCCCCGGACTAGCGGGACCTACAATGAGCAGTTCTTC. Its translation: CATSDPRTSGTYNEQFF.

In its sample, this clonotype was seen many times. V and J are TRBV28 and TRBJ2-5; TRBD2 matches at 10 bases. The J segment lost 5 bases and the V segment lost 5 bases, leaving 14 bases of the junction unmatched. Germline CDR1 reads MDHEN; CDR2 reads SYDVKM. The CDR3 sequence is 17 residues long. The CDR3 region has the DNA TGTGCCAGCAGTCCACCCCCATTAGCGGGGGGCGGGGAGACCCAGTACTTC. It specifies CASSPPPLAGGGETQYF.

This clonotype has more than one count but fewer than ten. Sequence at one end of the junction differs from germline and may be a read error. CDR3 sequence reads: CSGENAGELFF. The CDR3 bases are TGCAGTGGAGAGAACGCCGGGGAGCTGTTTTTT. V is TRBV20-1 and J is TRBJ2-2; D not certain. The germline V gene encodes CDR1 DFQATT and CDR2 SNEGSKA (reference sequence). There are 11 residues in the CDR3.

At least ten counts were recorded for this clonotype. The rearrangement uses TRBV5-5 and TRBJ2-5; TRBD1 matches 8 bases. After removal of 1 base from V and 5 bases from J, the junction contained 10 bases not matched to a gene. Germline V lookup: CDR1 SGHKS, CDR2 YYEKEE (reference sequence). The CDR3 consists of 16 residues. The CDR3 region has the DNA TGTGCCAGCAGCTTGCAACCACAGGGGGGTAGGGAGACCCAGTACTTC. It is translated as CASSLQPQGGRETQYF.

The J gene is TRBJ2-5, the V gene TRBV7-2, with D tentatively TRBD1 or TRBD2 (6 bases each). Trimming took off 1 base at V and 9 bases at J, with 18 bases between the two ends. The CDR3 spans 15 residues. Germline lookup yields CDR1 SGHTA and CDR2 FQGNSA. The CDR3 sequence is CASSLGSGEEEPQYF. Written as DNA, the CDR3 is TGTGCCAGCAGCTTAGGTTCAGGGGAGGAGGAGCCCCAGTACTTC.

The table lists this clonotype with a few counts. The V gene is TRBV27, the J gene TRBJ2-2; TRBD1 aligns across 10 bases. The V and J ends lost 7 bases and 7 bases, in that order; junction bases with no gene match: 9. Per the germline V gene, CDR1 is MNHEY and CDR2 is SMNVEV (reference sequence). The CDR3 is 15 residues long. CDR3 nucleotide sequence: TGTGCCAGCACCTCCGGGACAGGGGACGGCGGGGAGCTGTTTTTT. It translates to CASTSGTGDGGELFF.

The rearrangement links TRBV6-9 to TRBJ2-7; no reliable D call. The V end was cut by 4 bases, the J end by 0 bases, with 13 bases between. The germline V gene encodes CDR1 MNHGY and CDR2 SVAAGI. This CDR3 contains 15 residues. The CDR3 DNA is TGTGCCAGCAGTTTTACGGCAGAGAGCTCCTACGAGCAGTACTTC. Protein: CASSFTAESSYEQYF.

There are many counts of this clonotype. The CDR3 nucleotides are TGTGCCAGCAGCTCGTTGGTGGCCGGGGAGCTGTTTTTT. This translates into CASSSLVAGELFF. The V call is TRBV7-9, the J call TRBJ2-2; D uncertain. The germline gives CDR1 SEHNR, CDR2 FQNEAQ (reference sequence). The CDR3 spans 13 residues. V lost 4 bases to trimming and J lost 6 bases, with 9 bases between them.